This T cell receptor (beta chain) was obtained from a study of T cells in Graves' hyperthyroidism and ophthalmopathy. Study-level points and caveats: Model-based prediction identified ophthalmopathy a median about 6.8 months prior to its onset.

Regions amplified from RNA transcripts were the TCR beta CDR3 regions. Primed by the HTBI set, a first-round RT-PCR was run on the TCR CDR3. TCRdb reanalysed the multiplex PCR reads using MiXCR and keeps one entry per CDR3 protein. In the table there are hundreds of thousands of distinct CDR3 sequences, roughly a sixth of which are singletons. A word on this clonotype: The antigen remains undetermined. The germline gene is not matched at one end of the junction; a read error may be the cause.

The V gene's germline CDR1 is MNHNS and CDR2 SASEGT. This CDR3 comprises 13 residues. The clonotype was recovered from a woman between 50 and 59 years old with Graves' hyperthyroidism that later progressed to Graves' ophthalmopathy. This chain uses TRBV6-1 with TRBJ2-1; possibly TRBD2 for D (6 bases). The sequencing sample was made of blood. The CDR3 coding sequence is TGTGCCACCAGTCGGGGACTTTACAATGAGCAGTTCTTC. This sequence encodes CATSRGLYNEQFF.